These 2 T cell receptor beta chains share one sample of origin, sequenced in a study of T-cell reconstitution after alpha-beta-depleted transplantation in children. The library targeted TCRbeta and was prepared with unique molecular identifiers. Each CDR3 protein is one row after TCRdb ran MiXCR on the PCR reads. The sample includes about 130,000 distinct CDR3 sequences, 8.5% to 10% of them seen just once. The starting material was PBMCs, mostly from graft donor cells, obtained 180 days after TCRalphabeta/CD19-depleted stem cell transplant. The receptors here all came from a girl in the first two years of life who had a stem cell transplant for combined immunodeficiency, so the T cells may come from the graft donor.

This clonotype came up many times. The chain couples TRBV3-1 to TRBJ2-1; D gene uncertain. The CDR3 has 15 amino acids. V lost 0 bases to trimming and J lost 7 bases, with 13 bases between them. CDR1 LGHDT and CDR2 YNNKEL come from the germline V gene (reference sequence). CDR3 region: CASSQEGLGWNEQFF. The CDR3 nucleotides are TGTGCCAGCAGCCAAGAAGGGCTAGGATGGAATGAGCAGTTCTTC.

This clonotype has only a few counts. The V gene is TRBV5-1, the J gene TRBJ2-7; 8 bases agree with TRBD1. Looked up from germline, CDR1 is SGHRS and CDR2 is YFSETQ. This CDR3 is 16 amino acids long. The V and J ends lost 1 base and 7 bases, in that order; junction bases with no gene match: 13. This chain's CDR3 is CASSLIWTGRLEEQYF. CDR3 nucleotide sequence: TGCGCCAGCAGCTTGATATGGACAGGGCGCCTTGAGGAGCAGTACTTC.